A selection of T cell receptor beta chains follows, all from one sample in a study of cytomegalovirus exposure and HLA in healthy donors. Clones were read by immunoSEQ multiplex PCR, and TCRdb kept only the in-frame ones, dropping some. The data contain about 170,000 clones, about 80% of them singletons. Sequencing used PBMCs. These receptors were obtained from a female donor in good health and CMV-seronegative. The CDR3 runs from the conserved cysteine through the conserved F or W. A D gene is named only where the DNA matches it firmly. The size field is filled for only some rows; it gives once, few, many or a size class.

clone size	V gene	CDR3 length	J gene	D gene	CDR3 protein	CDR3 DNA
.	TRBV6-4	14	TRBJ2-7	TRBD1	CATPPGTGSLEQYF	TGTGCCACACCGCCCGGGACAGGGAGTCTCGAGCAGTACTTC
.	TRBV4-1	16	TRBJ2-7	TRBD2	CASSQQPSGRAYEQYF	TGCGCCAGCAGCCAGCAGCCTAGCGGGAGAGCCTACGAGCAGTACTTC
.	TRBV25-1	12	TRBJ1-4	.	CASSEPTGKLFF	TGTGCCAGCAGTGAACCGACAGGAAAACTGTTTTTT
.	TRBV9	16	TRBJ1-2	.	CASSQQGTPYAGGYTF	TGTGCCAGCAGCCAACAGGGCACCCCCTACGCCGGGGGCTACACCTTC
.	TRBV30	15	TRBJ2-5	TRBD2	CALSGTSGFQETQYF	TGTGCCTTATCCGGGACTAGCGGGTTTCAAGAGACCCAGTACTTC
.	TRBV6-1	13	TRBJ1-1	.	CASSESRRVEAFF	TGTGCCAGCAGTGAAAGCCGTCGGGTGGAAGCTTTCTTT
.	TRBV5-1	16	TRBJ2-5	TRBD1	CASSMGDRGHQETQYF	TGCGCCAGCAGCATGGGGGACAGGGGGCACCAAGAGACCCAGTACTTC
.	TRBV11-2	16	TRBJ2-3	TRBD2	CASSLSGGAWTDTQYF	TGTGCCAGCAGCTTAAGCGGGGGGGCCTGGACAGATACGCAGTATTTT
.	TRBV7-6	18	TRBJ2-3	TRBD2	CASSLGLAGNPSTDTQYF	TGTGCCAGCAGCTTAGGCCTAGCGGGGAACCCTAGCACAGATACGCAGTATTTT
.	TRBV7-9	15	TRBJ1-1	.	CASSSDRSGNTEAFF	TGTGCCAGCAGCTCCGACAGGAGTGGAAACACTGAAGCTTTCTTT
.	TRBV27	13	TRBJ2-1	TRBD2	CASSFRAGVEQFF	TGTGCCAGCAGTTTCCGGGCGGGAGTTGAGCAGTTCTTC
once	TRBV5-1	14	TRBJ2-5	.	CASSFGTSEETQYF	TGCGCCAGCAGCTTCGGGACTTCCGAAGAGACCCAGTACTTC
.	TRBV5-1	14	TRBJ2-1	TRBD1	CASTTGTGGAYQFF	TGCGCCAGCACAACCGGGACAGGGGGCGCCTATCAGTTCTTC
.	TRBV6-1	13	TRBJ2-7	TRBD2	CASSDGLAYEQYF	TGTGCCAGCAGTGACGGACTAGCCTACGAGCAGTACTTC
.	TRBV6-5	15	TRBJ1-5	.	CASSQTGKSNQPQHF	TGTGCCAGCAGCCAAACAGGGAAAAGCAATCAGCCCCAGCATTTT
.	TRBV2	19	TRBJ2-7	TRBD1	CASSGVSSDRDRGVYEQYF	TGTGCCAGCAGTGGAGTATCGAGTGATCGGGACAGGGGGGTCTACGAGCAGTACTTC
.	TRBV19	15	TRBJ1-5	TRBD1	CASSEGTGRNQPQHF	TGTGCCAGTAGTGAAGGGACAGGCCGCAATCAGCCCCAGCATTTT
many	TRBV7-2	14	TRBJ1-2	TRBD1	CASSFYATGGGYTF	TGTGCCAGCAGCTTTTACGCCACAGGGGGCGGCTACACCTTC
.	TRBV5-4	17	TRBJ1-2	TRBD1	CASGRRDRTTSNYGYTF	TGTGCCAGCGGCCGGAGGGACAGGACAACTTCTAACTATGGCTACACCTTC
.	TRBV5-5	16	TRBJ1-2	.	CASSLAGGGAGYGYTF	TGTGCCAGCAGCTTGGCCGGCGGGGGGGCGGGCTATGGCTACACCTTC
medium-sized	TRBV5-4	14	TRBJ2-7	TRBD2	CASFRWTSSYEQYF	TGTGCCAGCTTCAGGTGGACTAGCAGCTACGAGCAGTACTTC
.	TRBV6-1	13	TRBJ1-5	TRBD1	CASGGQGGQPQHF	TGTGCCAGCGGGGGACAGGGAGGACAGCCCCAGCATTTT
.	TRBV5-4	14	TRBJ2-5	.	CASSGHRVGETQYF	TGTGCCAGCAGCGGGCACAGGGTAGGAGAGACCCAGTACTTC
.	TRBV9	18	TRBJ2-7	TRBD2	CASSVAPGGLADSYEQYF	TGTGCCAGCAGCGTAGCCCCCGGAGGGCTAGCGGACTCCTACGAGCAGTACTTC
.	TRBV5-4	13	TRBJ2-1	.	CASSPVRGDEQFF	TGTGCCAGCAGCCCCGTTAGGGGTGATGAGCAGTTCTTC
.	TRBV10-3	13	TRBJ1-1	.	CAISRQGNTEAFF	TGTGCCATCAGTCGTCAGGGGAACACTGAAGCTTTCTTT
.	TRBV6-5	15	TRBJ1-2	.	CASSYMAGLGGGYTF	TGTGCCAGCAGTTACATGGCAGGCCTAGGGGGTGGCTACACCTTC
once	TRBV21-1	17	TRBJ1-1	.	CASSKENRGGKNTEAFF	TGTGCCAGCAGCAAAGAGAACAGGGGGGGTAAGAACACTGAAGCTTTCTTT
few	TRBV10-3	15	TRBJ1-4	.	CAISETKGGGEKLFF	TGTGCCATCAGTGAGACCAAGGGGGGGGGTGAAAAACTGTTTTTT
.	TRBV7-9	16	TRBJ2-7	TRBD2	CASSLVTGTIDYEQYF	TGTGCCAGCAGCTTAGTCACCGGGACTATTGACTACGAGCAGTACTTC
once	TRBV7-9	16	TRBJ2-7	.	CASSWGGGRSSYEQYF	TGTGCCAGCAGCTGGGGGGGCGGCAGGAGCTCCTACGAGCAGTACTTC
.	TRBV5-1	15	TRBJ2-1	TRBD1	CASSLTTDRADEQFF	TGCGCCAGCAGCTTGACTACCGACAGGGCGGATGAGCAGTTCTTC
.	TRBV7-2	12	TRBJ2-1	.	CASSSYSGEQFF	TGTGCCAGCAGCTCCTATAGCGGTGAGCAGTTCTTC
once	TRBV2	14	TRBJ1-1	.	CASSLGQGVGEAFF	TGTGCCAGCAGTTTGGGCCAAGGGGTCGGTGAAGCTTTCTTT
few	TRBV6-6	13	TRBJ1-1	TRBD1	CASRGGDGTEAFF	TGTGCCAGCAGAGGGGGCGACGGCACTGAAGCTTTCTTT
.	TRBV27	21	TRBJ1-6	TRBD1	CASSLMAQDRGLKNYNSPLHF	TGTGCCAGCAGTTTAATGGCCCAGGACAGGGGGCTGAAAAACTATAATTCACCCCTCCACTTT
.	TRBV5-1	15	TRBJ1-4	.	CASSLDARADEKLFF	TGCGCCAGCAGCTTGGATGCCAGGGCGGATGAAAAACTGTTTTTT
.	TRBV18	16	TRBJ1-1	TRBD1	CASSPLGQGASSEAFF	TGTGCCAGCTCACCACTGGGACAGGGGGCTAGTAGTGAAGCTTTCTTT
.	TRBV7-3	15	TRBJ2-2	TRBD1	CASSKTGEGAGELFF	TGTGCCAGCAGCAAGACAGGGGAAGGGGCCGGGGAGCTGTTTTTT
.	TRBV7-2	18	TRBJ2-3	TRBD2	CASSHRGGTSSGTDTQYF	TGTGCCAGCAGCCACAGAGGGGGGACTAGTAGTGGCACAGATACGCAGTATTTT
.	TRBV6-6	14	TRBJ1-4	.	CASSYIPVIEKLFF	TGTGCCAGCAGTTACATCCCAGTTATCGAAAAACTGTTTTTT
.	TRBV6-5	14	TRBJ2-2	.	CASSYSSRSGELFF	TGTGCCAGCAGTTACTCGAGTCGCTCCGGGGAGCTGTTTTTT
.	TRBV2	13	TRBJ1-6	.	CASRGDYNSPLHF	TGTGCCAGCAGAGGGGACTATAATTCACCCCTCCACTTT
few	TRBV6-5	14	TRBJ1-2	.	CASTREGPGYGYTF	TGTGCCAGCACCCGGGAGGGGCCTGGCTATGGCTACACCTTC
.	TRBV9	13	TRBJ1-2	.	CASSVEAFYGYTF	TGTGCCAGCAGCGTAGAAGCGTTCTATGGCTACACCTTC
.	TRBV2	15	TRBJ1-4	TRBD1	CASSAPGGQSEKLFF	TGTGCCAGCAGTGCCCCAGGGGGGCAATCGGAAAAACTGTTTTTT
.	TRBV19	15	TRBJ2-7	TRBD1	CASSTRTGGTYEQYF	TGTGCCAGTAGTACAAGGACAGGGGGAACCTACGAGCAGTACTTC
.	TRBV29-1	15	TRBJ1-1	.	CSPWGGSEENTEAFF	TGCAGCCCCTGGGGGGGAAGTGAAGAGAACACTGAAGCTTTCTTT
few	TRBV7-4	20	TRBJ2-2	.	CASSRWGAVTQGDSTGELFF	TGTGCCAGCAGCCGATGGGGCGCTGTTACCCAGGGGGACTCCACCGGGGAGCTGTTTTTT
.	TRBV18	15	TRBJ1-1	TRBD1	CASSLLGTGRTEAFF	TGTGCCAGCTCACTTCTCGGGACAGGGAGAACTGAAGCTTTCTTT
few	TRBV7-7	15	TRBJ2-2	TRBD2	CASSGSGGSTGELFF	TGTGCCAGCAGCGGTAGCGGGGGGAGCACCGGGGAGCTGTTTTTT
.	TRBV29-1	13	TRBJ1-1	.	CSVVAGAGTEAFF	TGCAGCGTTGTAGCGGGGGCAGGCACTGAAGCTTTCTTT
.	TRBV29-1	9	TRBJ2-3	.	CSVSGAQYF	TGCAGCGTTAGCGGAGCGCAGTATTTT